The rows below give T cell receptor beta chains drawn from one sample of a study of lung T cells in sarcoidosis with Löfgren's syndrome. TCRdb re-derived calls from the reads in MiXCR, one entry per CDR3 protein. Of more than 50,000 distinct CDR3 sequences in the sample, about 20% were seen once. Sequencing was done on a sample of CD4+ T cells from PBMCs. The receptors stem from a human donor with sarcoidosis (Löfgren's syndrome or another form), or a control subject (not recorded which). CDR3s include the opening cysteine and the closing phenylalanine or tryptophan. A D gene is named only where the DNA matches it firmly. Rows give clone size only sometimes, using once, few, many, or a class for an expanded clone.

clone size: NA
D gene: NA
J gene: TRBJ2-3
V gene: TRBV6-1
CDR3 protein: CASRPPGREHTDTQYF
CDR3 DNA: TGTGCCAGCAGGCCCCCCGGCAGGGAACACACAGATACGCAGTATTTT

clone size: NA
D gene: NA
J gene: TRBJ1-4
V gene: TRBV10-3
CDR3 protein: CAISEGNRNEKLFF
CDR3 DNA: TGTGCCATCAGTGAGGGGAATAGGAATGAAAAACTGTTTTTT

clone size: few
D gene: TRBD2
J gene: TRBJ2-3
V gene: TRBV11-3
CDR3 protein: CASSRMGALAGGGTDTQYF
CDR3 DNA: TGTGCCAGCAGCCGGATGGGGGCTTTAGCGGGAGGTGGCACAGATACGCAGTATTTT

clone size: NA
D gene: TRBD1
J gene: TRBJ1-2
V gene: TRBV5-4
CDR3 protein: CASSFRTGEYGYTF
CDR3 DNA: TGTGCCAGCAGCTTTAGAACAGGGGAATATGGCTACACCTTC

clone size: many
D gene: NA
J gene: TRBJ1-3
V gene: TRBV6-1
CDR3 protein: CASSEIATAGNTIYF
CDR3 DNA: TGTGCCAGCAGTGAAATAGCTACCGCAGGAAACACCATATATTTT

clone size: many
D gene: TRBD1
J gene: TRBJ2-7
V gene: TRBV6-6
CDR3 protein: CASSYGGHGTGITYEQYF
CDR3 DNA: TGTGCCAGCAGTTACGGAGGCCATGGGACAGGGATTACCTACGAGCAGTACTTC

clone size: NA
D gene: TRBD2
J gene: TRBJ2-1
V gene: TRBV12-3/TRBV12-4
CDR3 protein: CASSSPGLAGYNEQFF
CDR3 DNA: TGTGCCAGCAGTTCCCCGGGACTAGCGGGTTACAATGAGCAGTTCTTC

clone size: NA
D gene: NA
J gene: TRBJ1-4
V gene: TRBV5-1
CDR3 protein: CASSPGYGNEKLFF
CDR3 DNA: TGCGCCAGCAGCCCCGGGTACGGTAATGAAAAACTGTTTTTT

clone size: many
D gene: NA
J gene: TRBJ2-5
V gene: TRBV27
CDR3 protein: CASSLSDSRETQYF
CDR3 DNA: TGTGCCAGCAGTTTATCGGACAGTAGGGAGACCCAGTACTTC

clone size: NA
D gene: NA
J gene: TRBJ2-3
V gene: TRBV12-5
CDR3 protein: CASGLVVMQGTDTQYF
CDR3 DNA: TGTGCTAGTGGTTTGGTGGTTATGCAGGGGACAGATACGCAGTATTTT

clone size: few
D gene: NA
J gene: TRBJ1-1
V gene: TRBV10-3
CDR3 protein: CAISGLRDMNTEAFF
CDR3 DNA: TGTGCCATCAGTGGGTTGAGGGACATGAACACTGAAGCTTTCTTT

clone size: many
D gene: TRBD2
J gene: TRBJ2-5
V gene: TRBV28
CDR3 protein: CASSGLAGLQETQYF
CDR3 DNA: TGTGCCAGCAGCGGCTTAGCGGGACTCCAAGAGACCCAGTACTTC

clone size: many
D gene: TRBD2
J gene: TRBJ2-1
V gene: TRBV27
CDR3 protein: CASRPLAGGSFEYNEQFF
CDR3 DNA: TGTGCCAGCAGGCCCCTAGCGGGAGGGTCCTTTGAATACAATGAGCAGTTCTTC

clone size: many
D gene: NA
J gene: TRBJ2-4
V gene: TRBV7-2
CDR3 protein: CASSQIPGPGQNIQYF
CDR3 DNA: TGTGCCAGCAGCCAGATCCCGGGACCCGGCCAAAACATTCAGTACTTC

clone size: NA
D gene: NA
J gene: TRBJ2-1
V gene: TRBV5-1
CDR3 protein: CASSLEGPGFYNEQFF
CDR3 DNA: TGCGCCAGCAGCTTGGAAGGGCCGGGGTTCTACAATGAGCAGTTCTTC

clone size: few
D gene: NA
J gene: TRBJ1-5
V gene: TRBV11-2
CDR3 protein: CASSSGQIGNQPQHF
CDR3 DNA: TGTGCCAGCAGCTCCGGACAGATTGGCAATCAGCCCCAGCATTTT

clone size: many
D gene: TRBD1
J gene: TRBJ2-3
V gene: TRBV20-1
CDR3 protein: CSARDVEGAQPDTQYF
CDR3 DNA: TGCAGTGCTAGAGATGTAGAGGGGGCGCAGCCAGATACGCAGTATTTT

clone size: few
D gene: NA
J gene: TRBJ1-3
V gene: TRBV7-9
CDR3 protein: CASGGSGNTIYF
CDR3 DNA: TGTGCCAGCGGGGGATCAGGAAACACCATATATTTT

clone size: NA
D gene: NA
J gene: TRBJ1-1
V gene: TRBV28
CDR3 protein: CAGSLGYMNTEAFF
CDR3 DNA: TGTGCCGGCAGCTTGGGATACATGAACACTGAAGCTTTCTTT

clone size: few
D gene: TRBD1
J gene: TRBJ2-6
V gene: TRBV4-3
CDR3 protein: CASSQDPQGAVGANVLTF
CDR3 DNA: TGCGCCAGCAGCCAAGACCCCCAGGGGGCGGTTGGGGCCAACGTCCTGACTTTC

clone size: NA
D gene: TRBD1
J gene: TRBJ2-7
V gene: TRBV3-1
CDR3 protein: CASSQPGQPYEQYF
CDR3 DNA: TGTGCCAGCAGCCAACCGGGACAGCCCTACGAGCAGTACTTC

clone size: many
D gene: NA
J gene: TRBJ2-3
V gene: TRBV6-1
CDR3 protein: CASSVIRDATQYF
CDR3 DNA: TGTGCCAGCAGTGTTATCCGGGACGCTACGCAGTATTTT

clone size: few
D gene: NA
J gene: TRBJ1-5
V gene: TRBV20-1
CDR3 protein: CSASQGDSNQPQHF
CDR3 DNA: TGCAGTGCTAGCCAAGGGGATAGCAATCAGCCCCAGCATTTT

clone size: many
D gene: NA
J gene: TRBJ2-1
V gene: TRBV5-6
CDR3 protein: CASSLADSRKNEQFF
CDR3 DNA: TGTGCCAGCAGCTTAGCGGACAGTAGGAAGAATGAGCAGTTCTTC

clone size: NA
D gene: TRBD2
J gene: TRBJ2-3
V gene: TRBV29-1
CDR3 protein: CSSLAGGTDTQYF
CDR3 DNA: TGCAGTTCACTAGCGGGGGGCACAGATACGCAGTATTTT

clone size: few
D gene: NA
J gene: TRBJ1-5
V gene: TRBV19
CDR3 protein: CASMNLMGGNQPQHF
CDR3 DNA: TGTGCCAGTATGAATCTTATGGGTGGCAATCAGCCCCAGCATTTT

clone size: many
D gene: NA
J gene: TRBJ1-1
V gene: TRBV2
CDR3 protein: CASILEGQGSEAFF
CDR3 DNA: TGTGCCAGCATTCTCGAAGGTCAGGGGAGTGAAGCTTTCTTT

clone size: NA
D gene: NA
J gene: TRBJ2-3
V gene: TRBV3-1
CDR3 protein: CASSHLTGKGTGTQYF
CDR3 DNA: TGTGCCAGCAGCCACCTTACAGGGAAGGGTACAGGTACGCAGTATTTT

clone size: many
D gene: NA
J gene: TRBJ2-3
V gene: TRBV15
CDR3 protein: CATSRVREGGTDTQYF
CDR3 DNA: TGTGCCACCAGCAGAGTTAGAGAGGGAGGCACAGATACGCAGTATTTT

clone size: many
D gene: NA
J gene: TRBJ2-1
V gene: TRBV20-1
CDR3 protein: CSVHSYNEQFF
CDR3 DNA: TGCAGTGTGCATTCCTACAATGAGCAGTTCTTC

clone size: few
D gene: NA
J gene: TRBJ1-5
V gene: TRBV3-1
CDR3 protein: CASSLSDLGNQPQHF
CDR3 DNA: TGTGCCAGCAGCCTGTCGGACTTGGGCAATCAGCCCCAGCATTTT

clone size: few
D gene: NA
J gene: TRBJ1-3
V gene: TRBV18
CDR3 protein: CASSGAFGNTIYF
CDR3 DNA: TGTGCCAGCTCTGGGGCCTTTGGAAACACCATATATTTT

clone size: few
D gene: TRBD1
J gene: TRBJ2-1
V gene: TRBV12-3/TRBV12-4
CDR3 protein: CASSPDRDNEQFF
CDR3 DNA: TGTGCCAGCAGCCCAGACAGGGACAATGAGCAGTTCTTC

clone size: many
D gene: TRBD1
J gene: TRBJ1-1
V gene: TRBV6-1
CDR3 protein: CASSRQGATNTEAFF
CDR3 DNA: TGTGCCAGCAGTCGACAGGGGGCTACTAACACTGAAGCTTTCTTT

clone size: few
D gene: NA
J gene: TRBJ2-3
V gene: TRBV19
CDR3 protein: CASSTSGADTQYF
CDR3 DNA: TGTGCCAGTAGTACGTCGGGGGCAGATACGCAGTATTTT

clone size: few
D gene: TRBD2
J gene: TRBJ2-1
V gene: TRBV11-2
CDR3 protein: CASSPPGLASRQFF
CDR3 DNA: TGTGCCAGCAGCCCCCCGGGACTAGCGTCGAGGCAGTTCTTC

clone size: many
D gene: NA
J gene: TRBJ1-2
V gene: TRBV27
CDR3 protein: CASRAAGPDGYTF
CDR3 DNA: TGTGCCAGCAGAGCTGCAGGGCCGGACGGCTACACCTTC